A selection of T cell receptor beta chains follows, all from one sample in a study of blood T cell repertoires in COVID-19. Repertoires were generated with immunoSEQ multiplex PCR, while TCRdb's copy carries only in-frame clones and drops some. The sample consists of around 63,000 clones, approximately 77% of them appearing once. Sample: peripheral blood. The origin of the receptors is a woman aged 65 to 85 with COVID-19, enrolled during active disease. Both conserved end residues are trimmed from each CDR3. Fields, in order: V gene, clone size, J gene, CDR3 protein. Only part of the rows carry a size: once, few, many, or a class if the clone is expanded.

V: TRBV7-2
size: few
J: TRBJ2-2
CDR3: ASSLNTGELF

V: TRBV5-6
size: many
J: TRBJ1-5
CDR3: ASSLFGGTGNQPQH

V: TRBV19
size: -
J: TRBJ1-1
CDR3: ASSPQGAGDTEAF

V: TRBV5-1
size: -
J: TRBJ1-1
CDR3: ASSWGQGNTEAF

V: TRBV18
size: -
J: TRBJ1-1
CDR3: ASSQMTGEAF

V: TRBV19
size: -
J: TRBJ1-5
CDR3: ASSIYAGGSTREPQH

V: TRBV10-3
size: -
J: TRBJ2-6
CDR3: AISESGANVLT

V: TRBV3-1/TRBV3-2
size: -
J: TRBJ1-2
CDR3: ASSQRPGQGTGYT

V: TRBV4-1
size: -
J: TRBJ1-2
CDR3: ASSQAGGVIGGYT

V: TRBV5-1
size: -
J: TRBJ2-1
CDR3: ASSWQTSSNEQF

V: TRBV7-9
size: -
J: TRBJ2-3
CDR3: ASSPTGRGPDTQY

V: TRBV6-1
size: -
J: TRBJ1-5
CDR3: ASSEGARPQH

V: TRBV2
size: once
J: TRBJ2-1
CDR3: ASDRGLNNEQF

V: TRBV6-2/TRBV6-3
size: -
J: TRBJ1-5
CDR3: ASSYSIFGLASNQPQH

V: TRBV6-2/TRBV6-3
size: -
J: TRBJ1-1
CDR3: ASSSNRNTEAF

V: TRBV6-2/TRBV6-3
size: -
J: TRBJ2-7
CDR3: ASSRNSGGSSYEQY

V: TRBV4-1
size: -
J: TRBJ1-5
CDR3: ASSQEQTGDQPQH

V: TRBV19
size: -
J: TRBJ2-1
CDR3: ASSSRDRGRIIPNEQF

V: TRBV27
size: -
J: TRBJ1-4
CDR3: ASSFGRENEKLF

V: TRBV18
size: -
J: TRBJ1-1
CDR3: ASSPTKGLLRDTEAF

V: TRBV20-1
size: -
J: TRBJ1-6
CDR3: SARVEGPLH

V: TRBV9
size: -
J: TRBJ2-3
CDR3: ASSASDGSGTDTQY

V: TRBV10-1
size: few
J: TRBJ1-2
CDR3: ASRDTWYGYT

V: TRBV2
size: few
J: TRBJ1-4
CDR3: AKQGGPNEKLF

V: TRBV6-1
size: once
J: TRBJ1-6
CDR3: ASSEPRTDSYNSPLH

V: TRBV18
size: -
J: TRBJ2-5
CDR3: ASSPPAGQETQY

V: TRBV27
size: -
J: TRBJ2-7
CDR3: ASSSFPGLPLNGQY

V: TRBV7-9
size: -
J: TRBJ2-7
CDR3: ASSWDFYEQY

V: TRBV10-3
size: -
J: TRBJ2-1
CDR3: AISDLGVNEQF

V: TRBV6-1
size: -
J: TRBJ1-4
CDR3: ASSEQWQRNEKLF

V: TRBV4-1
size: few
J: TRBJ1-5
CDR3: ASSQVGGGSNQPQH

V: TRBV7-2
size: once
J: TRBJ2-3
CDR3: ASSLDGGGAYPDTQY

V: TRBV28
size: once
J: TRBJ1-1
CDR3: ASSSPWQGDTEAF

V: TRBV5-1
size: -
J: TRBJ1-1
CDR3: ASSPGLRETEAF

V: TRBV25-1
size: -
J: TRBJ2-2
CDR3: ASSTYTGELF

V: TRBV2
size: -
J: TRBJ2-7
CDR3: ASSDKRGYYEQY

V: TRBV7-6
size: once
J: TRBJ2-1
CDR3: ASSLGQGGGLGLNEQF

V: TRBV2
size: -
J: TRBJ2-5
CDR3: ASSKDRGRGETQY

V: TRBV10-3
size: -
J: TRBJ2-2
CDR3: AIRDYHTGELF

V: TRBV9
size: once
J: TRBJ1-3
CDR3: ASSVGQAPSGNTIY

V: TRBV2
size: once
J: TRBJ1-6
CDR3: ASSEWGSLSSYNSPLH

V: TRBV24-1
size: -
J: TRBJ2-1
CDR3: ATSDDSYNEQF

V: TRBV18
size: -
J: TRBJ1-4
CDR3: ASSGATNEKLF

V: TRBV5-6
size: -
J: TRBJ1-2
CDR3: ASSLRGQSYGYT

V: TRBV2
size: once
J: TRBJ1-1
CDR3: ASRNRENTEAF

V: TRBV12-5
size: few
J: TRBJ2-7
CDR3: ASGHGTAAYEQY

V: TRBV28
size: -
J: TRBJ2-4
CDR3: ASSFGLAENIQY

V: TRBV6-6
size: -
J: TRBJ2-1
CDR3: ASSRTSGGSSYNEQF